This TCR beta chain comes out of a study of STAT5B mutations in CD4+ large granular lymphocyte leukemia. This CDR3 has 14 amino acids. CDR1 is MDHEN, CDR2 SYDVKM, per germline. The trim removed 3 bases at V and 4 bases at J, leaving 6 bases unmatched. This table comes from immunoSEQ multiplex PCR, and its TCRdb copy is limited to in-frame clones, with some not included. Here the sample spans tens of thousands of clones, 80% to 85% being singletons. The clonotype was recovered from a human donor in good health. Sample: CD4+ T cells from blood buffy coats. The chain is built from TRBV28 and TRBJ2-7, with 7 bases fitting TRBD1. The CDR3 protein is CASSFGDREYEQYF. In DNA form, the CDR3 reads TGTGCCAGCAGTTTTGGAGACAGGGAGTACGAGCAGTACTTC.